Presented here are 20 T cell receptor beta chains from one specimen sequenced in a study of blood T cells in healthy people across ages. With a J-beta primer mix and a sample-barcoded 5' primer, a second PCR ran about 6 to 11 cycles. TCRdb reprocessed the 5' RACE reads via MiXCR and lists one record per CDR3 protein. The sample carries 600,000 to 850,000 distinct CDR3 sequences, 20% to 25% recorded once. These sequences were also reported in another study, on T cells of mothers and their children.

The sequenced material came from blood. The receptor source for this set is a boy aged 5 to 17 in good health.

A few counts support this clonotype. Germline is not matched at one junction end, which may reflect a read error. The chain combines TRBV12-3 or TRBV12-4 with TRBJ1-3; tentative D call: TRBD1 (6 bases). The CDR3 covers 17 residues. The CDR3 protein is CASILQTGADSGNTIYF. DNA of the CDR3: TGTGCCAGCATCCTACAGACAGGCGCGGACTCTGGAAACACCATATACTTT.

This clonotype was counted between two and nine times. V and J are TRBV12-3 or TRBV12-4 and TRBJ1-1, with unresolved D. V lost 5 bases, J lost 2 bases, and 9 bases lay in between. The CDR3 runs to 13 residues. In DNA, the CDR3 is TGTGCCAGCAGTCCCCTGAGAAACACTGAAGCTTTCTTT. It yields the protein CASSPLRNTEAFF.

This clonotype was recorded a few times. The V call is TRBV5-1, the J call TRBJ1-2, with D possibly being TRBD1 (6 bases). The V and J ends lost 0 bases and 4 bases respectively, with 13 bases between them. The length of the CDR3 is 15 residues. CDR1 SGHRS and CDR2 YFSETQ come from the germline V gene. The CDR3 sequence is CASSLAGEGRYGYTF. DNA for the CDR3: TGCGCCAGCAGCTTGGCAGGGGAGGGACGCTATGGCTACACCTTC.

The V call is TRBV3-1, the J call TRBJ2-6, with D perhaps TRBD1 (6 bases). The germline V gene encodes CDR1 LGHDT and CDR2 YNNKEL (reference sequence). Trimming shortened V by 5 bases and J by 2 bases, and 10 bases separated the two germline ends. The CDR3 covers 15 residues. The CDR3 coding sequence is TGTGCCAGCAGCATACAGGGAGCTGGGGCCAACGTCCTGACTTTC. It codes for CASSIQGAGANVLTF.

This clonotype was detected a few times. CDR3 coding DNA: TGCGCCAGCAGTGAGGGAAGGGCCTCCGCTAGCACAGATACGCAGTATTTT. Amino acid sequence: CASSEGRASASTDTQYF. This chain joins TRBV10-2 and TRBJ2-3; no clear D. The CDR3 covers 17 residues. V lost 2 bases to trimming and J lost 0 bases, with 15 bases between them. Per germline, CDR1 WSHSY and CDR2 SAAADI.

CDR3 amino acids: CASSLSGYEQFF. CDR3 DNA: TGTGCCAGCAGTTTATCCGGCTATGAGCAGTTCTTC. This chain uses TRBV28 with TRBJ2-1; no reliable D call. Trimming took 1 base from V and 8 from J, leaving 6 bases between them. The CDR3 contains 12 residues. Germline CDR1 reads MDHEN; CDR2 reads SYDVKM.

CDR3 residues: CASSYETGKEETQYF. CDR3 sequence (DNA): TGTGCCAGCAGTTACGAGACGGGAAAGGAAGAGACCCAGTACTTC. J is TRBJ2-5 and V is TRBV6-2 or TRBV6-3; D might be TRBD2 (5 bases). The CDR3 is 15 amino acids. Trimming removed 2 bases from V and 3 bases from J, with 13 bases in between. Germline loops: CDR1 MNHEY, CDR2 SVGEGT.

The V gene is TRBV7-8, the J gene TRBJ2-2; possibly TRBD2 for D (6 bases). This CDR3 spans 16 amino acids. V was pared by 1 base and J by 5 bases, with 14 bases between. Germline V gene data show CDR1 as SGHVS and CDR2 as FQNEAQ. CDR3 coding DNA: TGTGCCAGCAGCTTAGGACGGAGGGGCTTAACCGGGGAGCTGTTTTTT. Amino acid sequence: CASSLGRRGLTGELFF. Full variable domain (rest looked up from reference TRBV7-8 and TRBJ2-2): GAGVSQSPRYKVAKRGQDVALRCDPISGHVSLFWYQQALGQGPEFLTYFQNEAQLDKSGLPSDRFFAERPEGSVSTLKIQRTQQEDSAVYLCASSLGRRGLTGELFFGEGSRLTVL.

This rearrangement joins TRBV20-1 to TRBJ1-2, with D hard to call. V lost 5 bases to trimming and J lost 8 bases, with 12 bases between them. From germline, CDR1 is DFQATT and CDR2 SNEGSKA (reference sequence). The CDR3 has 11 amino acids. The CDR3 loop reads CSAPDMPGYTF. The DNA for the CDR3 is TGCAGTGCTCCAGACATGCCCGGCTACACCTTC.

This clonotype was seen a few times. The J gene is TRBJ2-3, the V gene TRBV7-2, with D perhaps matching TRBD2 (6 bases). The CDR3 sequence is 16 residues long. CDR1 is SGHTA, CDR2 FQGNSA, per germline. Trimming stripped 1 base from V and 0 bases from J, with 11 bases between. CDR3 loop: CASSLGPGVSTDTQYF. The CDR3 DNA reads TGTGCCAGCAGCTTAGGCCCGGGAGTAAGCACAGATACGCAGTATTTT.

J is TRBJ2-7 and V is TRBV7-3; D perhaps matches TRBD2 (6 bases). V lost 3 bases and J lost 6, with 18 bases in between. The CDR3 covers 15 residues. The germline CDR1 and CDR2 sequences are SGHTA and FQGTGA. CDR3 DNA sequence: TGTGCCAGCAGCTTTGGTCCCGGGACTCCCGCCGAGCAGTACTTC. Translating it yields CASSFGPGTPAEQYF.

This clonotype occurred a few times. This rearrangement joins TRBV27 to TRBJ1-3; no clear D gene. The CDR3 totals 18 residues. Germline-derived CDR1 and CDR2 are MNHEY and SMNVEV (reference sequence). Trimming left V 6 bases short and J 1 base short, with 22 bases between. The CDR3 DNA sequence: TGTGCCAGCAGCTTACAAGGCCCCGATGGAACGTCTGGAAACACCATATATTTT. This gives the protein CASSLQGPDGTSGNTIYF.

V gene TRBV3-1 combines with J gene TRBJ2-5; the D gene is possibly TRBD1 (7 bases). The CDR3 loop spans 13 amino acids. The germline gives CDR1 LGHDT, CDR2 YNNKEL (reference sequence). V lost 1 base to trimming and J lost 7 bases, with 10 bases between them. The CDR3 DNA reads TGTGCCAGCAGCCAAGGACAGGGAGGGACCCAGTACTTC. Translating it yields CASSQGQGGTQYF.

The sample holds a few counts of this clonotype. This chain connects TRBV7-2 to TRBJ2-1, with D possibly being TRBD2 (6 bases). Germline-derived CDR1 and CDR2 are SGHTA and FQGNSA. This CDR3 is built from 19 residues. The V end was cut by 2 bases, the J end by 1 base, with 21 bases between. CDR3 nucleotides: TGTGCCAGCAGCTTACCCGCGTTTGAGCTAGCGTTTTCCTACAATGAGCAGTTCTTC. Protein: CASSLPAFELAFSYNEQFF.

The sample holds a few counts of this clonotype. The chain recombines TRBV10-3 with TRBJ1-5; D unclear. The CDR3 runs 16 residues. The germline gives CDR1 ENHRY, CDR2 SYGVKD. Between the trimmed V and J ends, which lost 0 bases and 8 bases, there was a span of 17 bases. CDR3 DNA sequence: TGTGCCATCAGTGAGTCAGATCAGGTCGTCGGTGAGCCCCAGCATTTT. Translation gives CAISESDQVVGEPQHF.

This CDR3 reads CASSLKDRGMNTEAFF. The CDR3 region has the DNA TGTGCCAGCAGCTTAAAGGACAGGGGCATGAACACTGAAGCTTTCTTT. The chain couples TRBV5-6 to TRBJ1-1; TRBD1 matches at 9 bases. Trimming took 2 bases from V and 0 from J; bases not matched to a gene: 5. CDR1 and CDR2 from the germline V gene are SGHDT and YYEEEE. CDR3 length: 16 amino acids.

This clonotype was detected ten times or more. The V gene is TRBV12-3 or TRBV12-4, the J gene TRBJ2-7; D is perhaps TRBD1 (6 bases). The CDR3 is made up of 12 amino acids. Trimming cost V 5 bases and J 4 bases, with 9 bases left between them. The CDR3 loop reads CASSIQGYEQYF. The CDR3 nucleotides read TGTGCCAGCAGTATTCAGGGGTACGAGCAGTACTTC.

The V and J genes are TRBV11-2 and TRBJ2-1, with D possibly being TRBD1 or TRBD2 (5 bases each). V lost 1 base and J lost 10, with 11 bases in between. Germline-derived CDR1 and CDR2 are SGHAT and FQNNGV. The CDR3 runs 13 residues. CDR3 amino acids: CASSLGGREEQFF. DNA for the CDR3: TGTGCCAGCAGCTTAGGGGGCAGGGAGGAGCAGTTCTTC. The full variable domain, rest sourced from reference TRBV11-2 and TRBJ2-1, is EAGVAQSPRYKIIEKRQSVAFWCNPISGHATLYWYQQILGQGPKLLIQFQNNGVVDDSQLPKDRFSAERLKGVDSTLKIQPAKLEDSAVYLCASSLGGREEQFFGPGTRLTVL.

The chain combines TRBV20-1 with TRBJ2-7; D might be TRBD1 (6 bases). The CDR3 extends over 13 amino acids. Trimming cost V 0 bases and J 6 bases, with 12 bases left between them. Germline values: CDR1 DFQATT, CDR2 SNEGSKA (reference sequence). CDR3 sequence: CSARDLGQTEQYF. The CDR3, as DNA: TGCAGTGCTAGAGATCTAGGACAGACCGAGCAGTACTTC.

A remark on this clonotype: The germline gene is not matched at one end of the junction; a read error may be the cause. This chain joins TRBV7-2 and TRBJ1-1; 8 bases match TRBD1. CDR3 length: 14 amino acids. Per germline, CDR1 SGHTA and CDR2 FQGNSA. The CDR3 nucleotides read TGTGCCAGCCTGCTTCAGGGGGCGGACACTGCAGCTTTCTTT. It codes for CASLLQGADTAAFF.